Following are 22 T cell receptor beta chains from one sample sequenced in a study of T-cell memory formation after mild COVID-19. Using its own MiXCR run on the 5' RACE reads, TCRdb lists one record per CDR3 protein. The sample includes about 390,000 distinct CDR3 sequences, about 16% of them seen just once. What was sequenced was PBMCs or a T cell subset sorted from them (not recorded which). All receptors come from a man between 18 and 35 years old who had mild COVID-19 (a few samples of this study predate the infection). Cell type and time point are not known.

The chain links TRBV6-5 to TRBJ2-1, with 7 bases fitting TRBD1. Germline assignment: CDR1 MNHEY and CDR2 SVGAGI. The CDR3 has 15 residues. With 4 bases clipped from V and 3 bases from J, the junction kept 6 bases outside the gene matches. The CDR3 DNA is TGTGCCAGCAGTTCGCAGGGGGTGGGCTACAATGAGCAGTTCTTC. Protein sequence: CASSSQGVGYNEQFF.

This clonotype was observed many times. The chain couples TRBV12-3 or TRBV12-4 to TRBJ2-7; 7 bases match TRBD1. V was clipped by 6 bases and J by 0 bases; unmatched bases: 2. CDR3 length equals 13 residues. CDR3 bases: TGTGCCAGCAGCCGGGACAGCTCCTACGAGCAGTACTTC. This sequence encodes CASSRDSSYEQYF.

This clonotype occurred a few times. The CDR3 bases are TGCAGCGGTACAGGGGTCTCTTACAATGAGCAGTTCTTC. Translating gives CSGTGVSYNEQFF. The V and J genes are TRBV29-1 and TRBJ2-1; TRBD1 agrees at 7 bases. The germline V gene encodes CDR1 SQVTM and CDR2 ANQGSEA. The CDR3 covers 13 residues. The ends lost 7 bases at V and 4 bases at J; junction bases unmatched: 7.

V usage is TRBV7-9 and J usage is TRBJ2-7, with D perhaps matching TRBD2 (5 bases). Trimming left V 8 bases short and J 6 bases short, with 20 bases between. The CDR3 sequence is 14 residues long. The V gene's germline CDR1 is SEHNR and CDR2 FQNEAQ (reference sequence). CDR3 in amino acids: CASATAGVLREQYF. The CDR3 bases are TGTGCCAGCGCCACGGCCGGGGTGCTTCGCGAGCAGTACTTC. The variable domain in full, completed from reference TRBV7-9 and TRBJ2-7, reads DTGVSQNPRHKITKRGQNVTFRCDPISEHNRLYWYRQTLGQGPEFLTYFQNEAQLEKSRLLSDRFSAERPKGSFSTLEIQRTEQGDSAMYLCASATAGVLREQYFGPGTRLTVT.

This clonotype was recorded many times. V and J are TRBV27 and TRBJ2-2; perhaps TRBD1 as D (6 bases). V gave up 4 bases and J gave up 7 bases, with 22 bases separating them. The CDR3 has 17 amino acids. The germline CDR1 and CDR2 sequences are MNHEY and SMNVEV (reference sequence). CDR3 sequence (DNA): TGTGCCAGCAGTTCGCCGGAAACAGGGATGGGCGGCGGGGAGCTGTTTTTT. Protein product: CASSSPETGMGGGELFF.

The chain uses TRBV12-3 or TRBV12-4 and TRBJ2-4, with D perhaps TRBD1 or TRBD2 (5 bases each). This CDR3 is built from 13 residues. V lost 5 bases, J lost 6 bases, and 11 bases lay in between. The CDR3 loop reads CASSQGPRNIQYF. The CDR3 DNA follows: TGTGCCAGCAGTCAGGGACCCCGAAACATTCAGTACTTC.

Notes on this clonotype: The junction departs from the called germline gene at one end, perhaps through a read error. The rearrangement joins TRBV4-2 to TRBJ2-3; 10 bases align to TRBD2. Germline-derived CDR1 and CDR2 are LGHNA and YNFKEQ. The CDR3 runs 17 residues. In nucleotides, the CDR3 is TGTGCCAGCAGCCAAGATCTAGCTAGCGGGGGCACAGGTACGCAGTATTTT. Amino acid sequence: CASSQDLASGGTGTQYF.

This chain uses TRBV28 with TRBJ1-5; D gene ambiguous. The germline CDR1 and CDR2 sequences are MDHEN and SYDVKM. V was trimmed by 2 bases and J by 5 bases, leaving 10 bases between them. This CDR3 comprises 14 residues. DNA of the CDR3: TGTGCCAGCAGTTTAGGAGGAGGGCATCAGCCCCAGCATTTT. As protein: CASSLGGGHQPQHF.

This sequence joins TRBV20-1 and TRBJ1-1; 8 bases line up with TRBD1. Germline-derived CDR1 and CDR2 are DFQATT and SNEGSKA (reference sequence). The length of the CDR3 is 13 residues. J was trimmed by 5 bases and V by 5 bases; bases with no gene match: 7. CDR3: CSAGTGGRTEAFF. DNA for the CDR3: TGCAGTGCTGGAACAGGGGGAAGGACTGAAGCTTTCTTT.

V is TRBV6-2 or TRBV6-3 and J is TRBJ1-2, with 7 bases lining up with TRBD1. J gave up 8 bases and V 6 bases, and 6 bases lay outside the gene matches. The CDR3 is made up of 12 amino acids. Germline V lookup: CDR1 MNHEY, CDR2 SVGEGT. The CDR3 loop is CASSQTGRGYTF. DNA of the CDR3: TGTGCCAGCAGCCAGACAGGGAGAGGCTACACCTTC.

J is TRBJ2-2 and V is TRBV12-3 or TRBV12-4; tentatively, D is TRBD1 (6 bases). CDR3 length: 14 amino acids. V lost 6 bases and J lost 2, with 10 bases in between. The CDR3 sequence is CASRPGHNTGELFF. The CDR3 bases are TGTGCCAGCAGGCCGGGACACAACACCGGGGAGCTGTTTTTT.

This clonotype was found a few times. The V call is TRBV5-1, the J call TRBJ2-1; no clear D. The germline V and J ends were trimmed by 6 bases and 4 bases, with 14 bases remaining between them. The CDR3 contains 14 residues. Germline assignment: CDR1 SGHRS and CDR2 YFSETQ. The CDR3 bases are TGCGCCAGCACCTCCCTCCCCCCTTACAATGAGCAGTTCTTC. Translated, it gives CASTSLPPYNEQFF.

The V gene is TRBV5-1, the J gene TRBJ1-2; 7 nucleotides match TRBD1. V dropped 4 bases and J dropped 0; count of bases not matched to a gene: 6. The CDR3 has 15 amino acids. Per the germline V gene, CDR1 is SGHRS and CDR2 is YFSETQ. CDR3: CASSRDRVANYGYTF. The CDR3 nucleotides are TGCGCCAGCAGCCGCGACAGGGTAGCTAACTATGGCTACACCTTC.

The chain links TRBV11-2 to TRBJ2-4, with 9 bases fitting TRBD2. This CDR3 region has 15 residues. Trimming cost V 8 bases and J 9 bases; bases outside gene matches: 14. Germline assignment: CDR1 SGHAT and CDR2 FQNNGV. The CDR3 loop reads CASRGAGGPESIQYF. Written as DNA, the CDR3 is TGTGCCAGCCGCGGGGCGGGGGGGCCGGAGAGCATTCAGTACTTC.

At least ten counts were recorded for this clonotype. V gene TRBV5-6 combines with J gene TRBJ2-7; D is ambiguous. The CDR3 length is 11 residues. CDR1 SGHDT and CDR2 YYEEEE come from the germline V gene. V was pared by 4 bases and J by 4 bases, with 6 bases between. CDR3 sequence: CASSLHYEQYF. The CDR3 DNA reads TGTGCCAGCAGCCTTCATTACGAGCAGTACTTC.

This clonotype was found a few times. This chain uses TRBV5-1 with TRBJ1-4; maybe TRBD1 (5 bases). CDR1 and CDR2 from the germline V gene are SGHRS and YFSETQ. This CDR3 is 14 amino acids long. The V end lost 1 base, the J end lost 2 bases, and 6 bases lay between the germline ends. CDR3: CASSLSGTNEKLFF. CDR3 coding DNA: TGCGCCAGCAGCTTGTCAGGGACTAATGAAAAACTGTTTTTT.

The gene calls are TRBV3-1 and TRBJ2-7, with D possibly being TRBD1 (5 bases). Looked up from germline, CDR1 is LGHDT and CDR2 is YNNKEL (reference sequence). With 4 bases removed from V and 6 bases from J, the gap between germline ends came to 16 bases. This CDR3 is 14 amino acids long. DNA of the CDR3: TGTGCCAGCAGCCCCAGGGATGCTTTCTCCGAGCAGTACTTC. Amino acids: CASSPRDAFSEQYF.

This clonotype was seen a few times. The chain is built from TRBV7-2 and TRBJ2-7; possible D gene TRBD2, 5 bases. Trimming took off 6 bases at V and 6 bases at J, with 15 bases between the two ends. CDR1 is SGHTA and CDR2 is FQGNSA in the germline V gene. The CDR3 runs 13 residues. The CDR3 DNA reads as TGTGCCAGCAGTTGGAGGTCCTCTTCCGAGCAGTACTTC. It is translated as CASSWRSSSEQYF.

The chain recombines TRBV6-1 with TRBJ1-2, with D unclear. The germline V gene has CDR1 MNHNS and CDR2 SASEGT. V shed 6 bases and J shed 2 bases, with 16 bases lying between them. The CDR3 runs 15 residues. The chain's CDR3 is CASRAHNGLNYGYTF. CDR3 coding DNA: TGTGCCAGCAGAGCCCATAATGGACTGAACTATGGCTACACCTTC.

This clonotype has only a few counts. This chain links TRBV5-1 with TRBJ2-5, with D maybe TRBD2 (6 bases). Germline CDR1 is SGHRS and CDR2 is YFSETQ. This CDR3 has 15 residues. V lost 0 bases, J lost 7 bases, and 16 bases lay in between. The DNA of the CDR3 is TGCGCCAGCAGCTTGGTGGGGGACTCCGTGGGGACCCAGTACTTC. Protein product: CASSLVGDSVGTQYF.

This clonotype was seen a few times. The chain links TRBV6-6 to TRBJ1-5; D is unresolved. With 0 bases removed from V and 5 bases from J, the gap between germline ends came to 11 bases. CDR1 is MNHNY and CDR2 is SVGAGI in the germline V gene (reference sequence). The CDR3 consists of 15 residues. The CDR3 loop is CASSYSMSRDQPQHF. Written as DNA, the CDR3 is TGTGCCAGCAGTTACTCGATGTCCCGAGATCAGCCCCAGCATTTT.

Worth noting for this clonotype: This CDR3 is missing its conserved last phenylalanine or tryptophan, likely due to a read error. The genes are TRBV9 and TRBJ1-1; D perhaps matches TRBD1 (5 bases). Looked up from germline, CDR1 is SGDLS and CDR2 is YYNGEE. The CDR3 totals 12 residues. V dropped 4 bases and J dropped 8 bases, with 12 bases sitting between them. The CDR3 nucleotides read TGTGCCAGCAGCTCCCTTGGGGGAGAAGCTTTCTAT. It specifies CASSSLGGEAFY.